What follows are 24 T cell receptor beta chains derived from one specimen sequenced in a study of a mutant IDH1 vaccine in newly diagnosed glioma. As to time point: baseline, week 1 (first vaccination visit). Treatment in this sample: pre-vaccination baseline after standard-of-care therapy. Measured with immunoSEQ multiplex PCR; TCRdb has only the in-frame clones, and not every one. The table shows about 32,000 clones, with approximately 80% occurring only once. The sequencing used PBMCs, collected from a glioma patient treated with radiotherapy, temozolomide or both. The receptors derive from a man aged 25 to 45 with glioma.

The chain recombines TRBV25-1 with TRBJ1-5, with 8 positions matching TRBD1. Germline V gene sequence: CDR1 MGHDK, CDR2 SYGVNS. This CDR3 spans 15 amino acids. V trimming: 4 bases; J trimming: 4 bases; junction bases outside the gene matches: 6. CDR3 DNA sequence: TGTGCCAGCAGTGGGGACAGGACTCCAAATCAGCCCCAGCATTTT. Translating it yields CASSGDRTPNQPQHF. Full variable domain (outside the CDR3, taken from reference TRBV25-1 and TRBJ1-5): EADIYQTPRYLVIGTGKKITLECSQTMGHDKMYWYQQDPGMELHLIHYSYGVNSTEKGDLSSESTVSRIRTEHFPLTLESARPSHTSQYLCASSGDRTPNQPQHFGDGTRLSIL.

The chain joins TRBV19 to TRBJ2-2, with D possibly TRBD2 on 5 matching bases. The ends were cut back, 6 bases at V and 4 bases at J, with 9 bases in the middle. This CDR3 spans 13 amino acids. The germline V gene encodes CDR1 LNHDA and CDR2 SQIVND (reference sequence). The CDR3 nucleotides are TGTGCCAGTAGAAAAAGCGGCACCGGGGAGCTGTTTTTT. Its protein product is CASRKSGTGELFF.

The genes are TRBV5-6 and TRBJ1-5; D gene ambiguous. V was clipped by 4 bases and J by 0 bases, with 14 bases between them. There are 16 residues in the CDR3. Germline V lookup: CDR1 SGHDT, CDR2 YYEEEE. DNA for the CDR3: TGTGCCAGCAGCGTGGGCCTTCACGGTAGCAATCAGCCCCAGCATTTT. It codes for CASSVGLHGSNQPQHF.

The rearrangement links TRBV19 to TRBJ2-1; weak D call: TRBD2 (5 bases). The germline V and J ends were trimmed by 5 bases and 8 bases, with 22 bases remaining between them. CDR3 length: 16 amino acids. Per germline, CDR1 LNHDA and CDR2 SQIVND (reference sequence). The DNA for the CDR3 is TGTGCCAGTAGTGCCTGGACTTACTACTTAGGCGATGAGCAGTTCTTC. It encodes CASSAWTYYLGDEQFF.

The chain joins TRBV30 to TRBJ1-1; possible D gene TRBD1, 5 bases. V dropped 3 bases and J dropped 1 base, with 12 bases sitting between them. This CDR3 spans 14 amino acids. Germline V gene sequence: CDR1 GTSNPN, CDR2 SVGIG (reference sequence). The CDR3 loop is CAWSQGLGNTEAFF. In nucleotides, the CDR3 is TGTGCCTGGAGCCAGGGATTGGGGAACACTGAAGCTTTCTTT.

This chain joins TRBV19 and TRBJ2-3, with D tentatively TRBD1 (5 bases). The germline V and J ends were trimmed by 5 bases and 2 bases, with 11 bases remaining between them. Germline V gene lookup returns CDR1 LNHDA and CDR2 SQIVND (reference sequence). The CDR3 sequence is 14 residues long. DNA for the CDR3: TGTGCCAGTAGTCCTCGACAGTTCACAGATACGCAGTATTTT. Its translation: CASSPRQFTDTQYF.

This chain uses TRBV5-1 with TRBJ2-2; D might be TRBD1 (5 bases). This CDR3 contains 15 residues. V lost 1 base to trimming and J lost 0 bases, with 7 bases between them. CDR1 and CDR2 (germline): SGHRS, YFSETQ. The CDR3 reads CASSLTGPNTGELFF. The CDR3 DNA reads as TGCGCCAGCAGCTTGACAGGACCGAACACCGGGGAGCTGTTTTTT.

V and J are TRBV6-1 and TRBJ2-3, with D unclear. Trimming removed 6 bases at V and 0 bases at J, with 10 bases between. Looked up from germline, CDR1 is MNHNS and CDR2 is SASEGT. The CDR3 loop spans 14 amino acids. The chain's CDR3 is CASSELWSTDTQYF. CDR3 bases: TGTGCCAGCAGCGAATTGTGGAGCACAGATACGCAGTATTTT.

V is TRBV29-1 and J is TRBJ2-7, with D perhaps TRBD2 (5 bases). Germline CDR1 reads SQVTM; CDR2 reads ANQGSEA. V was cut by 6 bases and J by 7 bases, with 19 bases left in between. The CDR3 has 13 residues. The CDR3 DNA is TGCAGCGTAGTTCGCTCAGGCTCGGGAGAGCAGTACTTC. This translates into CSVVRSGSGEQYF.

The rearrangement joins TRBV5-4 to TRBJ2-5; possible D gene TRBD1, 6 bases. V was pared by 5 bases and J by 2 bases, with 19 bases between. Looked up from germline, CDR1 is SGHNT and CDR2 is YYREEE (reference sequence). The CDR3 extends over 16 amino acids. The chain's CDR3 is CASRLYRVVLQETQYF. CDR3 DNA: TGTGCCAGCAGACTATACAGGGTTGTTTTGCAAGAGACCCAGTACTTC.

The V and J genes are TRBV2 and TRBJ1-3; D gene unclear. Looked up from germline, CDR1 is SNHLY and CDR2 is FYNNEI. The CDR3 has 14 residues. Trimming stripped 5 bases from V and 4 bases from J, with 12 bases between. The CDR3: CASSRSSRGNTIYF. DNA for the CDR3: TGTGCCAGCAGTCGGTCATCAAGAGGAAACACCATATATTTT.

V and J are TRBV6-5 and TRBJ2-1; TRBD2 agrees at 13 bases. In germline, CDR1 is MNHEY, CDR2 SVGAGI. V dropped 5 bases and J dropped 6; count of bases not matched to a gene: 4. This CDR3 is 15 amino acids long. CDR3 amino acids: CASSHTSGGANEQFF. In nucleotides, the CDR3 is TGTGCCAGCAGTCATACTAGCGGGGGGGCCAATGAGCAGTTCTTC.

CDR3 nucleotide sequence: TGTGCCAGCAGCTTAGCCGGGACAGGGAGCTACGAGCAGTACTTC. Protein: CASSLAGTGSYEQYF. The chain uses TRBV7-6 and TRBJ2-7, with 9 bases that match TRBD1. The CDR3 length is 15 residues. Germline V gene data show CDR1 as SGHVS and CDR2 as FNYEAQ. V gave up 0 bases and J gave up 3 bases; unmatched junction bases: 3.

The chain carries TRBV5-1 and TRBJ1-1; 8 nucleotides line up with TRBD1. The trim removed 5 bases at V and 1 base at J, leaving 4 bases unmatched. The CDR3 sequence is 14 residues long. Germline V gives CDR1 SGHRS, CDR2 YFSETQ. The CDR3 here is CASRQGQGNTEAFF. The CDR3 region has the DNA TGCGCCAGCAGGCAAGGACAGGGGAACACTGAAGCTTTCTTT. Full variable domain (missing parts from reference TRBV5-1 and TRBJ1-1): KAGVTQTPRYLIKTRGQQVTLSCSPISGHRSVSWYQQTPGQGLQFLFEYFSETQRNKGNFPGRFSGRQFSNSRSEMNVSTLELGDSALYLCASRQGQGNTEAFFGQGTRLTVV.

The V call is TRBV2, the J call TRBJ2-5; D may be TRBD2 (5 bases). V was trimmed by 1 base and J by 4 bases, leaving 13 bases between them. The CDR3 has 15 residues. CDR1 and CDR2 from the germline V gene are SNHLY and FYNNEI. CDR3 loop: CASSEGSSPRETQYF. The CDR3 DNA reads as TGTGCCAGCAGTGAAGGGTCTAGCCCTCGAGAGACCCAGTACTTC.

This chain joins TRBV27 and TRBJ2-2, with D tentatively TRBD2 (6 bases). V was trimmed by 3 bases and J by 4 bases, leaving 9 bases between them. CDR1 and CDR2 from the germline V gene are MNHEY and SMNVEV (reference sequence). The CDR3 is 14 amino acids. Here the CDR3 reads CASSFAGRTGELFF. CDR3 nucleotides: TGTGCCAGCAGTTTCGCGGGGCGCACCGGGGAGCTGTTTTTT.

The CDR3 nucleotides read TGTGCCAGCAGCCAAGTTAGCCCAGGGAGTACTTCACCCCTCCACTTT. This codes for CASSQVSPGSTSPLHF. J is TRBJ1-6 and V is TRBV4-2; weak D call: TRBD1 (5 bases). Germline CDR1 and CDR2: LGHNA and YNFKEQ. The CDR3 contains 16 residues. Trimming shortened V by 1 base and J by 9 bases, and 16 bases separated the two germline ends.

J is TRBJ1-6 and V is TRBV19, with D unclear. CDR3 size: 13 residues. V lost 6 bases and J lost 5, with 8 bases in between. The germline CDR1 and CDR2 sequences are LNHDA and SQIVND (reference sequence). In DNA, the CDR3 is TGTGCCAGTAGGGACGGAAATAATTCACCCCTCCACTTT. Protein: CASRDGNNSPLHF.

The rearrangement uses TRBV7-2 and TRBJ2-5; D remains ambiguous. V was shortened by 0 bases and J by 1 base, with 12 bases between the two germline ends. Germline lookup yields CDR1 SGHTA and CDR2 FQGNSA. The CDR3 has 16 amino acids. The CDR3 is CASSLAPVGAQETQYF. CDR3 nucleotides: TGTGCCAGCAGCTTAGCCCCGGTGGGCGCCCAAGAGACCCAGTACTTC. Looking up the rest from reference TRBV7-2 and TRBJ2-5 gives the full variable domain: GAGVSQSPSNKVTEKGKDVELRCDPISGHTALYWYRQSLGQGLEFLIYFQGNSAPDKSGLPSDRFSAERTGGSVSTLTIQRTQQEDSAVYLCASSLAPVGAQETQYFGPGTRLLVL.

The chain employs TRBV19 and TRBJ1-5; D gene ambiguous. This CDR3 region has 16 residues. Trimming left V 6 bases short and J 2 bases short, with 17 bases between. Per germline, CDR1 LNHDA and CDR2 SQIVND (reference sequence). The CDR3 sequence: CASSPPRVWGNQPQHF. The DNA for the CDR3 is TGTGCCAGTAGCCCCCCCCGGGTCTGGGGCAATCAGCCCCAGCATTTT.

The DNA of the CDR3 is TGTGCCAGCACGAGTGTCAATCAGCCCCAGCATTTT. Translating it yields CASTSVNQPQHF. V usage is TRBV28 and J usage is TRBJ1-5; no clear D gene. Looked up from germline, CDR1 is MDHEN and CDR2 is SYDVKM. V was clipped by 7 bases and J by 3 bases, with 7 bases between them. The CDR3 sequence is 12 residues long.

This chain joins TRBV6-1 and TRBJ1-2; tentatively, D is TRBD1 (6 bases). The CDR3 extends over 15 amino acids. Germline V gene lookup returns CDR1 MNHNS and CDR2 SASEGT. The ends were cut back, 1 base at V and 6 bases at J, with 15 bases in the middle. CDR3 DNA sequence: TGTGCCAGCAGTGAAGACTGGGGGCGAATGGATGGCTACACCTTC. The encoded protein is CASSEDWGRMDGYTF.

The genes are TRBV5-6 and TRBJ1-2; no clear D. There are 11 residues in the CDR3. V was pared by 1 base and J by 6 bases, with 4 bases between. Per the germline V gene, CDR1 is SGHDT and CDR2 is YYEEEE. This CDR3 reads CASSLTDGYTF. The CDR3 coding sequence is TGTGCCAGCAGCTTGACAGATGGCTACACCTTC.

The rearrangement joins TRBV6-4 to TRBJ2-5, with a tentative D call TRBD2 (6 bases). Deletions cut 5 bases from V and 1 base from J, with 14 bases between. From germline, CDR1 is MRHNA and CDR2 SNTAGT. This CDR3 contains 15 residues. DNA for the CDR3: TGTGCCAGCAGTAAAGGGGCGGGGATCCAAGAGACCCAGTACTTC. This sequence encodes CASSKGAGIQETQYF.